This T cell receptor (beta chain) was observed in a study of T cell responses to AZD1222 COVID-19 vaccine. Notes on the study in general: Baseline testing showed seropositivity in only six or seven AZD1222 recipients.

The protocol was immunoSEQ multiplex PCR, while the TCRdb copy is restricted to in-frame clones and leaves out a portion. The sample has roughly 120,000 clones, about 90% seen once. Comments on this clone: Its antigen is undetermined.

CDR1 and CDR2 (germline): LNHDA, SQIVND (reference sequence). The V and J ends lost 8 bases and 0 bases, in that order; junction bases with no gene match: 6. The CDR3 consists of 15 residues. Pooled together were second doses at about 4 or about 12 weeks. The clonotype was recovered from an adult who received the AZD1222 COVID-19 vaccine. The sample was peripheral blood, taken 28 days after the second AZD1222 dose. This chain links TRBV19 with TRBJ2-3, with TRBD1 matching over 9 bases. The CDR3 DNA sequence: TGTGCCAGTGCCGTTGGGACAGGGAGCACAGATACGCAGTATTTT. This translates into CASAVGTGSTDTQYF.